This T cell receptor beta chain was found in a study of blood T cells in healthy people across ages. Germline V gene data show CDR1 as SGHTA and CDR2 as FQGNSA. The CDR3 extends over 13 amino acids. Healthy Caucasians from Russia aged about 6 to 95 served as donors. Study-wide points: The authors considered diversity estimates from one million T cells to be underestimates.

A sample-barcoded 5' primer and a J-beta primer mix were used in a second PCR of about 6 to 11 cycles. One entry per CDR3 protein results from TCRdb running MiXCR on the 5' RACE reads. Of about 1,400,000 distinct CDR3 sequences in the sample, around 39% are singletons; the top ten hold 7% to 9%. Points on this clonotype: Antigen unknown. Possible read error: a much larger clone is one base away.

This chain links TRBV7-2 with TRBJ1-6, with a tentative D call TRBD1 (5 bases). The receptor's source is a woman aged 18-35 years in good health. The sequencing input was blood. The DNA of the CDR3 is TGTGTCAGCAGCTTTCTACAGGTTTCACCCCTCCACTTT. Encoded protein: CVSSFLQVSPLHF.